Listed here are 18 T cell receptor beta chains from one sample, sequenced in a study of vaccination effects on CD4 cells after COVID-19. Measured with immunoSEQ multiplex PCR; TCRdb has only the in-frame clones, and not every one. Counted here are tens of thousands of clones, 77% occurring once; the ten biggest clones make up roughly 2%. CD4+ T cell isolation took place after nine to eleven days of culture. These TCRs' antigens remain unknown. This sample comprised CD4+ T cells from PBMCs cultured without peptide, obtained before COVID-19 vaccination. These receptors were obtained from a human donor who received a COVID-19 vaccine.

This clone was detected once. V usage is TRBV5-1 and J usage is TRBJ2-3; possible D gene TRBD1, 5 bases. Trimming removed 0 bases from V and 7 bases from J, with 15 bases in between. Germline V lookup: CDR1 SGHRS, CDR2 YFSETQ. This CDR3 is built from 15 residues. The CDR3 region is CASSLGQGKGHTQYF. CDR3 DNA: TGCGCCAGCAGCTTGGGGCAGGGTAAAGGGCATACGCAGTATTTT.

This clone appeared once. The V and J genes are TRBV7-8 and TRBJ2-7, with 9 bases matching TRBD1. Per germline, CDR1 SGHVS and CDR2 FQNEAQ. The ends lost 5 bases at V and 4 bases at J; junction bases unmatched: 9. This CDR3 has 15 amino acids. CDR3 bases: TGTGCCAGCAGCCTGGGACAGGGAATGGTGTACGAGCAGTACGTC. Translating gives CASSLGQGMVYEQYV.

This chain joins TRBV5-5 and TRBJ1-5; D not certain. Germline V lookup: CDR1 SGHKS, CDR2 YYEKEE (reference sequence). This CDR3 contains 14 residues. The V and J ends lost 4 bases and 5 bases respectively, with 13 bases between them. This chain's CDR3 is CASSPEGWDQPQHF. In DNA form, the CDR3 reads TGTGCCAGCAGCCCGGAGGGTTGGGATCAGCCCCAGCATTTT.

V and J are TRBV27 and TRBJ2-5; D might be TRBD2 (7 bases). V was cut by 8 bases and J by 1 base, with 17 bases left in between. The CDR3 has 15 residues. Per germline, CDR1 MNHEY and CDR2 SMNVEV (reference sequence). The CDR3, as DNA: TGTGCCAGCTCATGGGGACGGGGGGCCCAAGAGACCCAGTACTTC. Amino acid sequence: CASSWGRGAQETQYF.

The chain is built from TRBV6-6 and TRBJ1-3; TRBD1 matches at 9 bases. The trim removed 5 bases at V and 4 bases at J, leaving 6 bases unmatched. The CDR3 contains 15 residues. The V gene's germline CDR1 is MNHNY and CDR2 SVGAGI (reference sequence). CDR3 in amino acids: CASSRWTGAGNTIYF. Written as DNA, the CDR3 is TGTGCCAGCAGTCGATGGACAGGGGCCGGAAACACCATATATTTT.

The chain carries TRBV27 and TRBJ1-6; TRBD1 is a possible D gene (5 bases). This CDR3 has 19 amino acids. V lost 4 bases and J 10 bases, leaving 29 bases between the germline ends. The V gene's germline CDR1 is MNHEY and CDR2 SMNVEV (reference sequence). The CDR3 sequence is CASSSTRVRGYPGGSPLHF. CDR3 nucleotide sequence: TGTGCCAGCAGTTCTACCCGGGTGAGGGGATACCCCGGTGGGTCACCCCTCCACTTT.

The gene calls are TRBV6-5 and TRBJ2-7, with 8 bases that match TRBD1. Germline trimming cut 5 bases from V and 5 bases from J; bases unmatched to any gene: 2. There are 12 residues in the CDR3. Germline CDR1 reads MNHEY; CDR2 reads SVGAGI. Here the CDR3 DNA reads TGTGCCAGCAGTCGACAGGGGAACGAGCAGTACGTC. This codes for CASSRQGNEQYV.

The chain has TRBV7-3 and TRBJ1-2; 8 bases agree with TRBD1. Germline V gene data show CDR1 as SGHTA and CDR2 as FQGTGA. V lost 5 bases to trimming and J lost 9 bases; unmatched junction nucleotides: 8. This CDR3 contains 13 residues. CDR3 in DNA: TGTGCCAGCAGCCCCAGACAGGGGATGAGCTACACCTTC. Translated: CASSPRQGMSYTF.

The chain is built from TRBV5-6 and TRBJ2-2; TRBD1 matches 12 bases. CDR1 and CDR2 from the germline V gene are SGHDT and YYEEEE. The CDR3 is made up of 16 amino acids. J gave up 7 bases and V 4 bases, and 8 bases lay outside the gene matches. The CDR3 DNA follows: TGTGCCAGCAGCCCCCGGGACAGGGGGCGCATCGGGGAGCTGTTTTTT. Its translation is CASSPRDRGRIGELFF.

The rearrangement links TRBV6-1 to TRBJ2-3, with 11 positions matching TRBD2. With V trimmed by 4 bases and J by 0 bases, 15 bases remained unmatched. The CDR3 spans 20 residues. Germline V gene lookup returns CDR1 MNHNS and CDR2 SASEGT. The CDR3 DNA is TGTGCCAGCAGTGCTTGGTACCTAAATAGCGGGGGGGATAGCACAGATACGCAGTATTTT. Protein: CASSAWYLNSGGDSTDTQYF.

The rearrangement uses TRBV30 and TRBJ1-2; D uncertain. The CDR3 is 12 amino acids. Deletions cut 4 bases from V and 4 bases from J, with 10 bases between. CDR1 is GTSNPN and CDR2 is SVGIG in the germline V gene (reference sequence). The CDR3 sequence: CAWNQRSYGYTF. In DNA, the CDR3 is TGTGCCTGGAATCAGAGAAGCTATGGCTACACCTTC.

This chain links TRBV18 with TRBJ2-7; the D is unclear. CDR3 length: 16 residues. Deletions cut 6 bases from V and 0 bases from J, with 18 bases between. Germline V gene sequence: CDR1 KGHSH, CDR2 LQKENI. CDR3 amino acids: CASSSRPPADSYEQYV. The CDR3 nucleotides read TGTGCCAGCTCTTCCCGGCCACCCGCAGACTCCTACGAGCAGTACGTC.

V is TRBV5-4 and J is TRBJ2-2; the D gene is possibly TRBD2 (7 bases). The germline V gene encodes CDR1 SGHNT and CDR2 YYREEE (reference sequence). Trimming took 0 bases from V and 0 from J, leaving 9 bases between them. The CDR3 sequence is 16 residues long. In DNA form, the CDR3 reads TGTGCCAGCAGCTTGGTGGGGGGGCCGAACACCGGGGAGCTGTTTTTT. This codes for CASSLVGGPNTGELFF. Full variable domain (outside the CDR3, taken from reference TRBV5-4 and TRBJ2-2): ETGVTQSPTHLIKTRGQQVTLRCSSQSGHNTVSWYQQALGQGPQFIFQYYREEENGRGNFPPRFSGLQFPNYSSELNVNALELDDSALYLCASSLVGGPNTGELFFGEGSRLTVL.

This chain links TRBV6-1 with TRBJ1-1; 7 positions match TRBD1. Trimming cost V 3 bases and J 0 bases; bases outside gene matches: 10. The V gene's germline CDR1 is MNHNS and CDR2 SASEGT. The CDR3 has 17 amino acids. CDR3 DNA: TGTGCCAGCAGTGATTTGCCGGGACAGCTAATGAACACTGAAGCTTTCTTT. It yields the protein CASSDLPGQLMNTEAFF.

The chain's CDR3 is CASSTGQGIDTQYF. CDR3 sequence (DNA): TGCGCCAGCAGTACGGGACAGGGGATAGATACGCAGTATTTT. The chain employs TRBV5-1 and TRBJ2-3; 10 bases match TRBD1. V dropped 5 bases and J dropped 5; count of bases not matched to a gene: 5. This CDR3 has 14 residues. Germline V lookup: CDR1 SGHRS, CDR2 YFSETQ.

The chain carries TRBV6-5 and TRBJ1-2; 7 positions agree with TRBD1. V trimming: 6 bases; J trimming: 3 bases; junction bases outside the gene matches: 1. The CDR3 covers 12 residues. The germline V gene has CDR1 MNHEY and CDR2 SVGAGI. This chain's CDR3 is CASSTGDYGYTF. The CDR3 region has the DNA TGTGCCAGCAGCACAGGGGACTATGGCTACACCTTC.

The chain joins TRBV6-2 or TRBV6-3 to TRBJ2-1; no clear D. CDR1 MNHEY and CDR2 SVGEGT come from the germline V gene. The CDR3 totals 16 residues. Trimming took off 2 bases at V and 0 bases at J, with 11 bases between the two ends. The CDR3 region has the DNA TGTGCCAGCAGTTACCCCTTAGCATTCTCCTACAATGAGCAGTTCTTC. This codes for CASSYPLAFSYNEQFF.

This clone has more than one count but fewer than ten. V is TRBV5-6 and J is TRBJ2-3, with 11 bases that match TRBD2. The J segment lost 2 bases and the V segment lost 4 bases, leaving 6 bases of the junction unmatched. The germline V gene has CDR1 SGHDT and CDR2 YYEEEE. The CDR3 spans 16 residues. CDR3 amino acids: CASSLLSGGATDTQYF. The CDR3, as DNA: TGTGCCAGCAGCCTACTTAGCGGGGGGGCCACAGATACGCAGTATTTT.